This T cell receptor beta chain appears in the sequencing data of a study of identifying expanded T cells in peripheral blood. Collection occurred without any documented infections or immune events in donors. Some clones are missing from TCRdb's copy, which holds only in-frame ones; the method was immunoSEQ multiplex PCR. The sample has about 58,000 clones, about nine tenths seen once. Germline CDR1 SGHAT, CDR2 FQNNGV. The CDR3 contains 15 residues. V dropped 5 bases and J dropped 0 bases, with 11 bases sitting between them. The source is a person aged 18 to 75 in good health. The genes are TRBV11-2 and TRBJ2-1; D call uncertain. Sequenced input: blood. This CDR3 is CASSQDLSSYNEQFF. CDR3 nucleotides: TGTGCCAGCAGCCAGGACCTGAGCTCCTACAATGAGCAGTTCTTC.